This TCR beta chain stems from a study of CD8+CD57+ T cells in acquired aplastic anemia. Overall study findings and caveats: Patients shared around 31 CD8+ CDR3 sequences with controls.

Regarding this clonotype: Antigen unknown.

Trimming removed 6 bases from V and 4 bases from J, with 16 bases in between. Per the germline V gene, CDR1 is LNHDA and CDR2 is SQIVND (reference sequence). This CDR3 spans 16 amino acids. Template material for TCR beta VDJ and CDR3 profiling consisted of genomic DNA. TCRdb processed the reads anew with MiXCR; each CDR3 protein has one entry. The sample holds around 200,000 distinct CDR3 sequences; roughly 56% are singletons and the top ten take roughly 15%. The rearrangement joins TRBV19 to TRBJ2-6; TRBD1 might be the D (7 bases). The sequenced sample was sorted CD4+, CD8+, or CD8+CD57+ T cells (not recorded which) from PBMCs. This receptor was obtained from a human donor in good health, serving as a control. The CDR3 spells CASRPTGEAGANVLTF. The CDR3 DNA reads TGTGCCAGTAGACCCACAGGGGAGGCCGGGGCCAACGTCCTGACTTTC.